This T cell receptor (beta chain) was profiled in a study of tumor-infiltrating lymphocytes in primary liver carcinoma. Study overall: Treatment of the patients' primary liver carcinoma consisted of surgical resection. Per sample, productive TCRbeta reads numbered roughly 3.5 to 8 million, similar across tissue types.

Researchers drew blood RNA from unsorted whole blood and extracted germline DNA as well. Presurgery, about 3.9 milliliters of peripheral blood were collected. Germline V gene lookup returns CDR1 SGHRS and CDR2 YFSETQ. The CDR3 length is 17 residues. V dropped 4 bases and J dropped 6; count of bases not matched to a gene: 15. TCR beta cDNA was made from around 520 ng total RNA with a constant-region primer. Nested multiplex PCR, run for three rounds with slightly modified ARM-PCR, yielded TCR beta libraries. PCR rounds one and two used TRBV1-TRBV30 forward primers with a C-beta reverse primer for approximately 11 cycles each. Via MiXCR, TCRdb re-called the multiplex PCR reads, giving one row per CDR3 protein. The sample holds 300,000 to 400,000 distinct CDR3 sequences, around 60% seen once.

This TCR was sampled from a man in his forties with primary liver carcinoma and hepatitis B virus infection. Sequenced material: peripheral blood. V usage is TRBV5-1 and J usage is TRBJ2-7; TRBD2 agrees at 11 bases. Here the CDR3 reads CASSPIAGGLVVGEQYF. As DNA, the CDR3 is TGCGCCAGCAGCCCCATAGCGGGAGGGCTGGTCGTGGGCGAGCAGTACTTC.